The 9 T cell receptor beta chains given below trace back to one sample, sequenced in a study of blood T cell repertoires in COVID-19. Using immunoSEQ multiplex PCR, the repertoire was profiled, and TCRdb retains in-frame clones only, with some absent. The sample has under 250,000 clones, around 84% seen once. The sample taken for sequencing was peripheral blood. These receptors all stem from a man in his forties or fifties with active or convalescent COVID-19.

The chain employs TRBV5-1 and TRBJ2-1; possible D gene TRBD1, 5 bases. The CDR3 totals 15 residues. The germline V and J ends were trimmed by 7 bases and 7 bases, with 21 bases remaining between them. Germline CDR1 reads SGHRS; CDR2 reads YFSETQ. CDR3 in amino acids: CASGPQQLPGNEQFF. In DNA form, the CDR3 reads TGCGCCAGCGGGCCCCAGCAGCTTCCAGGGAATGAGCAGTTCTTC.

This clone was found a few times. This sequence joins TRBV5-1 and TRBJ2-1; 9 positions match TRBD2. The CDR3 sequence is 15 residues long. Germline lookup yields CDR1 SGHRS and CDR2 YFSETQ. The junction had 8 bases not matched to a gene; V was cut back by 2 bases and J by 8 bases. This CDR3 reads CASSFSGLAGYEQFF. CDR3 DNA sequence: TGCGCCAGCAGCTTTTCGGGACTAGCAGGGTATGAGCAGTTCTTC.

V and J are TRBV7-9 and TRBJ2-1; D is perhaps TRBD2 (6 bases). Germline CDR1 reads SEHNR; CDR2 reads FQNEAQ (reference sequence). The V and J ends lost 1 base and 3 bases respectively, with 13 bases between them. The CDR3 is 16 residues long. The CDR3 DNA sequence: TGTGCCAGCAGCTTAGTCTTACCTAGCGACTACAATGAGCAGTTCTTC. It yields the protein CASSLVLPSDYNEQFF.

The V gene is TRBV11-2, the J gene TRBJ2-7; TRBD1 matches 7 bases. This CDR3 region has 13 residues. CDR1 is SGHAT and CDR2 is FQNNGV in the germline V gene. V lost 6 bases, J lost 4 bases, and 6 bases stayed unmatched. The CDR3, as DNA: TGTGCCAGCAGGGCGACAGGGCGATACGAGCAGTACGTC. Amino acids: CASRATGRYEQYV.

This rearrangement joins TRBV28 to TRBJ1-4, with 7 positions matching TRBD1. V dropped 6 bases and J dropped 4; count of bases not matched to a gene: 2. Germline CDR1 is MDHEN and CDR2 is SYDVKM. The CDR3 sequence is 13 residues long. For the CDR3, the DNA is TGTGCCAGCAGACGGGACAGTAATGAAAAACTGTTTTTT. The encoded protein is CASRRDSNEKLFF.

The chain combines TRBV4-1 with TRBJ2-1; 7 bases match TRBD2. Germline V gene data show CDR1 as MGHRA and CDR2 as YSYEKL. CDR3 size: 16 residues. Germline trimming cut 0 bases from V and 0 bases from J; bases unmatched to any gene: 2. The CDR3 coding sequence is TGCGCCAGCAGCCAAGATAGCGGGCTCTCCTACAATGAGCAGTTCTTC. It yields the protein CASSQDSGLSYNEQFF.

The chain has TRBV9 and TRBJ2-5; TRBD2 matches at 13 bases. The CDR3 contains 16 residues. The trim removed 3 bases at V and 1 base at J, leaving 3 bases unmatched. The germline CDR1 and CDR2 sequences are SGDLS and YYNGEE. DNA of the CDR3: TGTGCCAGCAGCGATAGACTAGCGGGGGGCCAAGAGACCCAGTACTTC. Translated, it gives CASSDRLAGGQETQYF.

V gene TRBV27 combines with J gene TRBJ2-7, with TRBD1 matching 8 bases. This CDR3 is built from 15 residues. Germline V CDR1 and CDR2: MNHEY, SMNVEV (reference sequence). Losses at the gene ends were 5 bases for V and 2 bases for J; bases not matched to a gene: 8. In DNA, the CDR3 is TGTGCCAGCAGTACACTGGACAGGGTCCCCTACGAGCAGTACTTC. This codes for CASSTLDRVPYEQYF.

V and J are TRBV5-1 and TRBJ2-3; 9 bases agree with TRBD2. The V and J ends lost 0 bases and 6 bases, in that order; junction bases with no gene match: 8. CDR3 length: 16 amino acids. Germline assignment: CDR1 SGHRS and CDR2 YFSETQ. The CDR3 loop is CASSLEAGGPRDTQYF. In DNA, the CDR3 is TGCGCCAGCAGCTTGGAGGCGGGGGGGCCTCGGGATACGCAGTATTTT.